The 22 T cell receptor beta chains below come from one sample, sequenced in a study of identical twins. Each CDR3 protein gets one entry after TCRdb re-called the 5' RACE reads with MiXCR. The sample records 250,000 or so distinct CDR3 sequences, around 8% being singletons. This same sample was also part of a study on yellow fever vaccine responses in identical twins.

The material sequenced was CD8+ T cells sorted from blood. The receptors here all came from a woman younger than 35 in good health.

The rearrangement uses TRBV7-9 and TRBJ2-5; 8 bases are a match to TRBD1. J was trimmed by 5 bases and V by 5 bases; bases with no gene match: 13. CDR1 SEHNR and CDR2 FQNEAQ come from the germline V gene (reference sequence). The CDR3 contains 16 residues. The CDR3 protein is CASSRPLTGERETQYF. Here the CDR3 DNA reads TGTGCCAGCAGCCGTCCACTGACAGGGGAACGGGAGACCCAGTACTTC. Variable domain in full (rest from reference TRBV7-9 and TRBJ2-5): DTGVSQNPRHKITKRGQNVTFRCDPISEHNRLYWYRQTLGQGPEFLTYFQNEAQLEKSRLLSDRFSAERPKGSFSTLEIQRTEQGDSAMYLCASSRPLTGERETQYFGPGTRLLVL.

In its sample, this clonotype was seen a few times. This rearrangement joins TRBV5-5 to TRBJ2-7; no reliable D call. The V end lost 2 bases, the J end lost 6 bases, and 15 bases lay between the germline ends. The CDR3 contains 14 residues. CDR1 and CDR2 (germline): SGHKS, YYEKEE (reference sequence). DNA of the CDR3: TGTGCCAGCAGCTTTGTGGACCCGCGCATCGAGCAGTACTTC. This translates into CASSFVDPRIEQYF.

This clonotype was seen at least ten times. As DNA, the CDR3 is TGTGCCAGCAGCGAAAGAGATAGCACAGATACGCAGTATTTT. Its translation: CASSERDSTDTQYF. The gene calls are TRBV7-8 and TRBJ2-3, with unresolved D. Germline V gene lookup returns CDR1 SGHVS and CDR2 FQNEAQ. V was pared by 5 bases and J by 0 bases, with 9 bases between. The CDR3 runs 14 residues.

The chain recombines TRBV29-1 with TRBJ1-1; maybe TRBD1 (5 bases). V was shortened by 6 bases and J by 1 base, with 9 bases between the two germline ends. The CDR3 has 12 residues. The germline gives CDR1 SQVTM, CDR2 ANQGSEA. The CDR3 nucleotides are TGCAGCGTACAGGATGAGAACACTGAAGCTTTCTTT. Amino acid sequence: CSVQDENTEAFF.

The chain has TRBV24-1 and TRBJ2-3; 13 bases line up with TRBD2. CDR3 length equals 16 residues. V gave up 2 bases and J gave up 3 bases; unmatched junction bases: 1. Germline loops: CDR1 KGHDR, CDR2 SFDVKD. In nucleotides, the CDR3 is TGTGCCACCAGTGATTCGACTAGCGGGAGGACAGATACGCAGTATTTT. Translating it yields CATSDSTSGRTDTQYF.

The CDR3 spells CATRDPGLAGSTDEQFF. The CDR3 region has the DNA TGTGCCACCAGAGACCCGGGACTAGCGGGAAGTACAGATGAGCAGTTCTTC. The chain couples TRBV24-1 to TRBJ2-1; TRBD2 matches 13 bases. Trimming removed 7 bases from V and 8 bases from J; junction bases left unmatched: 13. Germline V gene sequence: CDR1 KGHDR, CDR2 SFDVKD. CDR3 length equals 17 residues.

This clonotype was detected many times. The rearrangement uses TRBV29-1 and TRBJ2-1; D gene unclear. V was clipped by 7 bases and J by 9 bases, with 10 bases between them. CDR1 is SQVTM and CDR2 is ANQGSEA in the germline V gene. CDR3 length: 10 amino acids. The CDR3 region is CSAVASEQFF. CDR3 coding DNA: TGCAGCGCCGTGGCATCTGAGCAGTTCTTC.

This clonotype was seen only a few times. The CDR3 spells CSARLTEGSPYEQFF. CDR3 DNA: TGCAGTGCTAGACTTACCGAGGGGTCGCCCTATGAGCAGTTCTTC. This sequence joins TRBV20-1 and TRBJ2-1; D tentatively fits TRBD1 or TRBD2 (5 bases each). The CDR3 length is 15 residues. From germline, CDR1 is DFQATT and CDR2 SNEGSKA (reference sequence). Deletions cut 2 bases from V and 8 bases from J, with 19 bases between.

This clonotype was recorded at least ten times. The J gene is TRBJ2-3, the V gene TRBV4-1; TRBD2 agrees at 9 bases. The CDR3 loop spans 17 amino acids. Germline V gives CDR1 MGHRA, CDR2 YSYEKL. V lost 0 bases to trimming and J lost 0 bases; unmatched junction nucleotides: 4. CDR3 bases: TGCGCCAGCAGCCAAGAACCTAGCGGGACTAGCACAGATACGCAGTATTTT. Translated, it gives CASSQEPSGTSTDTQYF.

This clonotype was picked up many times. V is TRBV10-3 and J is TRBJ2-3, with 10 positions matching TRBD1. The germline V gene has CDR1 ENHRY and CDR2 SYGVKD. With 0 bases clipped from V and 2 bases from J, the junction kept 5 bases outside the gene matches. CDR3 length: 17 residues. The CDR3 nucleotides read TGTGCCATCAGTGAGTCAACCGGGACAGGGGTCACAGATACGCAGTATTTT. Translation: CAISESTGTGVTDTQYF.

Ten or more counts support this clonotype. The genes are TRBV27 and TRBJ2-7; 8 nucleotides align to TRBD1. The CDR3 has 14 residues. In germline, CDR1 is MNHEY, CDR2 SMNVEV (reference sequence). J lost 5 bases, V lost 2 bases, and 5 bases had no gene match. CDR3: CASSLITGGNEQYF. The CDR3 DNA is TGTGCCAGCAGTTTAATTACAGGGGGAAACGAGCAGTACTTC.

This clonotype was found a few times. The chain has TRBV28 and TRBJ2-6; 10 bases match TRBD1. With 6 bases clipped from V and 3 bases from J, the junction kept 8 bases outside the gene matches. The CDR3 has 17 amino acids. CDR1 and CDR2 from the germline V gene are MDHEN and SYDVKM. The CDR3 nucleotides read TGTGCCAGCAGCTACGACAGGGGGCTTGGTGGGGCCAACGTCCTGACTTTC. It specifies CASSYDRGLGGANVLTF.

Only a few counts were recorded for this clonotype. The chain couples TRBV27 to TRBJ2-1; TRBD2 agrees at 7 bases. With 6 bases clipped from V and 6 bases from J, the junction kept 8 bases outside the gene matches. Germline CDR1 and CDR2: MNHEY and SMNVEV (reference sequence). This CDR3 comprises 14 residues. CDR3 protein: CASSRELAPNEQFF. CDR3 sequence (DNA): TGTGCCAGCAGCCGAGAACTAGCGCCCAATGAGCAGTTCTTC.

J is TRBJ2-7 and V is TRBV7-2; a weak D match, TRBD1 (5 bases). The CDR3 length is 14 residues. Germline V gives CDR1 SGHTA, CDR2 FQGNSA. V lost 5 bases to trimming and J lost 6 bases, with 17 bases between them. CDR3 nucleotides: TGTGCCAGCAGCCTTACAATTACAGGTGCCGAGCAGTACTTC. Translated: CASSLTITGAEQYF. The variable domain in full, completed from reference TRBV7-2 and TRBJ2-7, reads GAGVSQSPSNKVTEKGKDVELRCDPISGHTALYWYRQSLGQGLEFLIYFQGNSAPDKSGLPSDRFSAERTGGSVSTLTIQRTQQEDSAVYLCASSLTITGAEQYFGPGTRLTVT.

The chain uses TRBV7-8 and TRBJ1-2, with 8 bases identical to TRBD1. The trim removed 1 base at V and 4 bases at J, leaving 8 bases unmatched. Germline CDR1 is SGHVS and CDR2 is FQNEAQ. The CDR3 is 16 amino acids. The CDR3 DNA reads TGTGCCAGCAGCTTAGTCGGGCAGGGGGCGGGCTATGGCTACACCTTC. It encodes CASSLVGQGAGYGYTF.

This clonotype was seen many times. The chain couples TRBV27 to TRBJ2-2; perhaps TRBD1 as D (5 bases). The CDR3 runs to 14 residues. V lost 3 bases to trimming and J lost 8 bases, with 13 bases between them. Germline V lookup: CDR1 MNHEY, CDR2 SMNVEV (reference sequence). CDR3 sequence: CASSLYQGMGELFF. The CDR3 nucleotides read TGTGCCAGCAGTTTGTACCAGGGTATGGGGGAGCTGTTTTTT.

Written as DNA, the CDR3 is TGTGCCAGCAGCTTAAACAGAATGAACACTGAAGCTTTCTTT. Its protein product is CASSLNRMNTEAFF. The genes are TRBV7-2 and TRBJ1-1; D not certain. The V and J ends lost 2 bases and 0 bases respectively, with 7 bases between them. Per germline, CDR1 SGHTA and CDR2 FQGNSA. The CDR3 loop spans 14 amino acids.

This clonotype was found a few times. This CDR3 reads CASSDLEQARVEQYF. DNA for the CDR3: TGCGCCAGCAGTGATTTAGAACAGGCCCGTGTGGAGCAGTACTTC. The V and J genes are TRBV10-2 and TRBJ2-7; maybe TRBD1 (5 bases). Germline V lookup: CDR1 WSHSY, CDR2 SAAADI. The CDR3 has 15 amino acids. Trimming took off 3 bases at V and 7 bases at J, with 19 bases between the two ends.

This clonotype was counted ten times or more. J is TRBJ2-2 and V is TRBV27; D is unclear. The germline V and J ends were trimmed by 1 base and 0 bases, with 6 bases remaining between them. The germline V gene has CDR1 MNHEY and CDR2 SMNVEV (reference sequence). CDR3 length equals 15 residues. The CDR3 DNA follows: TGTGCCAGCAGTTTATTGGGCCCGAACACCGGGGAGCTGTTTTTT. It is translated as CASSLLGPNTGELFF.

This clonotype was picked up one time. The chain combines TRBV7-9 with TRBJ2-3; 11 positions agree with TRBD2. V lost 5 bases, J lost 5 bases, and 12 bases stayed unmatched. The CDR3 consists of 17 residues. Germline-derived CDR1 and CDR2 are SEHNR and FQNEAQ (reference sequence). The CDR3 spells CASSQRGLADPKDTQYF. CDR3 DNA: TGTGCCAGCAGCCAGAGGGGACTAGCGGACCCTAAAGATACGCAGTATTTT.

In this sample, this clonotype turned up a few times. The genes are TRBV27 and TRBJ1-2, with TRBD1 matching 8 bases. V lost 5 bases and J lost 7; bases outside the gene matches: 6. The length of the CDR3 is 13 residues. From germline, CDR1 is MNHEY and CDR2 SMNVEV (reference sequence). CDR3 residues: CASSIQGAVGYTF. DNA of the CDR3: TGTGCCAGCAGTATTCAGGGGGCGGTTGGCTACACCTTC.

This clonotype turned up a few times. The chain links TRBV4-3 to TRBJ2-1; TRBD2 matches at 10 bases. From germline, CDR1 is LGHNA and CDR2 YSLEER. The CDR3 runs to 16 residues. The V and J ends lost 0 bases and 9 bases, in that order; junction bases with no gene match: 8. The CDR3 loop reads CASSQDRPSGSSEQFF. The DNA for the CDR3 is TGCGCCAGCAGCCAAGATCGCCCTAGCGGGAGTTCTGAGCAGTTCTTC.